The present T cell receptor (beta chain) was sequenced within a study of CXCR3-negative and CXCR3-positive naive CD8 T cells. CDR3 length equals 18 residues. Germline CDR1 reads ENHRY; CDR2 reads SYGVKD. Libraries were UMI-labeled 5' RACE TRB cDNA. TCRdb reprocessed the 5' RACE reads; each CDR3 protein has one entry and no DNA is given. The table lists about 80,000 distinct CDR3 sequences. This sequence joins TRBV10-3 and TRBJ1-4. The sample taken for sequencing was naive CXCR3- CD8+ T cells from blood. The subset: CD45RO-CCR7+CD27+CD95- naive CD8+ T cells lacking CXCR3 (TNR3-). The TCR was taken from a human donor in good health. Some clones in this sample may be carry-over from other donors' samples. CDR3 in amino acids: CAISESDGQGPDNEKLFF.